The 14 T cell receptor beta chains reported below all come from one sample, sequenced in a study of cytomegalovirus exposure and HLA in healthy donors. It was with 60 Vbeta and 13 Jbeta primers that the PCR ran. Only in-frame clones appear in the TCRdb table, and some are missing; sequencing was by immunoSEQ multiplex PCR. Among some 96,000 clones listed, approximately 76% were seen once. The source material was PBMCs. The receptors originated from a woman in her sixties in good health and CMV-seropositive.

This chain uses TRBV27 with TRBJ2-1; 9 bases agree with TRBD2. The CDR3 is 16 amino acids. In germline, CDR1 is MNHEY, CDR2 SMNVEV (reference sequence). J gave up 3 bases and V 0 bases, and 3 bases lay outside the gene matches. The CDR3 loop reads CASSLSPSGVYNEQFF. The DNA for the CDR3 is TGTGCCAGCAGTTTATCGCCTAGCGGGGTCTACAATGAGCAGTTCTTC.

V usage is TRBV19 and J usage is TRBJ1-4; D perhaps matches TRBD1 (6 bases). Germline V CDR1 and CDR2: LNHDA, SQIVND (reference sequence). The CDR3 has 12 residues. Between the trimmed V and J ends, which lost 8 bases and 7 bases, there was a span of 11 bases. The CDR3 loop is CASARGGEKLFF. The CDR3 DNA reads TGTGCCAGTGCCCGAGGGGGTGAAAAACTGTTTTTT.

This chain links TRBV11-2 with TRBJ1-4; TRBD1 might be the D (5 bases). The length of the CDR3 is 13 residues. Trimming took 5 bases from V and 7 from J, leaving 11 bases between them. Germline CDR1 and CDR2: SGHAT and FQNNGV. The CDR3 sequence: CASSHGAREKLFF. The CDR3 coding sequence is TGTGCCAGCAGCCATGGGGCCCGTGAAAAACTGTTTTTT.

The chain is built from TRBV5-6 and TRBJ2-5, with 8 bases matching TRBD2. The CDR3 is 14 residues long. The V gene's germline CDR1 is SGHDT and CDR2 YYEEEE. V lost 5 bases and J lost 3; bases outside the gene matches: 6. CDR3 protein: CASRRLAKKETQYF. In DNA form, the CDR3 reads TGTGCCAGCAGGAGACTAGCGAAGAAAGAGACCCAGTACTTC. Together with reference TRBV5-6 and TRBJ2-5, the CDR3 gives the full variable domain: DAGVTQSPTHLIKTRGQQVTLRCSPKSGHDTVSWYQQALGQGPQFIFQYYEEEERQRGNFPDRFSGHQFPNYSSELNVNALLLGDSALYLCASRRLAKKETQYFGPGTRLLVL.

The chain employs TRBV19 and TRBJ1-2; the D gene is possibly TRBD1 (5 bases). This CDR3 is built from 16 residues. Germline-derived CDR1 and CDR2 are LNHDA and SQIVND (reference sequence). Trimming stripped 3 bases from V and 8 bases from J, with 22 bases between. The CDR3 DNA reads TGTGCCAGTAGTATGATTATTGGGGCCCCTGGAGACGGCTACACCTTC. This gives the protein CASSMIIGAPGDGYTF.

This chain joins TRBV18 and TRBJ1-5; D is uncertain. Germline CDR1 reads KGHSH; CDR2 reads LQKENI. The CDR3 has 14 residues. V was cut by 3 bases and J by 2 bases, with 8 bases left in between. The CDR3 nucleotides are TGTGCCAGCTCACCGACCACAGGCAATCAGCCCCAGCATTTT. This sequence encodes CASSPTTGNQPQHF. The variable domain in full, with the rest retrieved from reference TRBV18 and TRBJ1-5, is NAGVMQNPRHLVRRRGQEARLRCSPMKGHSHVYWYRQLPEEGLKFMVYLQKENIIDESGMPKERFSAEFPKEGPSILRIQQVVRGDSAAYFCASSPTTGNQPQHFGDGTRLSIL.

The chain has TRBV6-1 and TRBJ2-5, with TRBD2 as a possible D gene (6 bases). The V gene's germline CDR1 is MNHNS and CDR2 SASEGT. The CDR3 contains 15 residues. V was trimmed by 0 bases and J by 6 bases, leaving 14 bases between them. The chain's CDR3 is CASSEAGEARKTQYF. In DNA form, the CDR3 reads TGTGCCAGCAGTGAAGCAGGGGAGGCCCGGAAGACCCAGTACTTC.

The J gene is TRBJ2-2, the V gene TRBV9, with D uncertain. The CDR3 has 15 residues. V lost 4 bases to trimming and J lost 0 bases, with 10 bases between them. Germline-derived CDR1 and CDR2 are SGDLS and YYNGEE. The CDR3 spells CASSTLSSNTGELFF. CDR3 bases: TGTGCCAGCAGCACCCTATCCTCGAACACCGGGGAGCTGTTTTTT.

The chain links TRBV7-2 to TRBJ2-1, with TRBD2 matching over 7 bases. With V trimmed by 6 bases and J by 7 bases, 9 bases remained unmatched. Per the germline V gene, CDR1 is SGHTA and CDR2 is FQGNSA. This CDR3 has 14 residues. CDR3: CASSRGGSKNEQFF. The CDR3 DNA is TGTGCCAGCAGTCGCGGGGGTAGCAAGAATGAGCAGTTCTTC.

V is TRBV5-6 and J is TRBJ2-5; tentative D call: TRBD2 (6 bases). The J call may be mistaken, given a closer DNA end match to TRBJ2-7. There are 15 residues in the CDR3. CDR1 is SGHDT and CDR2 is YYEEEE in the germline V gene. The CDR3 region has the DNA TGTGCCAGCAGCTTGGGCCCGGGAGAGTCCTACGAGCAGTACTTC. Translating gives CASSLGPGESYEQYF.

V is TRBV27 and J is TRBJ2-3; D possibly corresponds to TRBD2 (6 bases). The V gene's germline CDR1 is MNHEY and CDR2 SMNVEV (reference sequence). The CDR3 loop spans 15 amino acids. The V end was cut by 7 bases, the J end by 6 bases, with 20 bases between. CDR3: CASTSAGLALDTQYF. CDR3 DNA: TGTGCCAGCACATCCGCGGGGCTAGCTTTGGATACGCAGTATTTT.

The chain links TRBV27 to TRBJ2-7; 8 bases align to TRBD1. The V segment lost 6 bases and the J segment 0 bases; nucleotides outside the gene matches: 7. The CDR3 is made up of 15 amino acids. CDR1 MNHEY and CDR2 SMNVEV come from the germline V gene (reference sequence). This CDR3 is CASRNRGSISYEQYF. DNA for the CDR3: TGTGCCAGCAGAAACAGGGGGTCCATCTCCTACGAGCAGTACTTC.

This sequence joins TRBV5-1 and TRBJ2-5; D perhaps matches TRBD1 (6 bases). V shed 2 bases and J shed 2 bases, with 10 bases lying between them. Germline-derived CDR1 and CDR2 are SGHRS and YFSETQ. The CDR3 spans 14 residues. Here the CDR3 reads CASSFGGGQETQYF. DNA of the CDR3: TGCGCCAGCAGCTTTGGGGGCGGGCAAGAGACCCAGTACTTC.

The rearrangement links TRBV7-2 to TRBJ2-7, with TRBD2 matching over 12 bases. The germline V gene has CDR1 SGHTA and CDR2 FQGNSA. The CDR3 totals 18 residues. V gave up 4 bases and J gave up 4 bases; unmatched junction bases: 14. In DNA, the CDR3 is TGTGCCAGCAGCTCCTACCCTATGACTAGCGGGAGAATGTACGAGCAGTACTTC. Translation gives CASSSYPMTSGRMYEQYF.